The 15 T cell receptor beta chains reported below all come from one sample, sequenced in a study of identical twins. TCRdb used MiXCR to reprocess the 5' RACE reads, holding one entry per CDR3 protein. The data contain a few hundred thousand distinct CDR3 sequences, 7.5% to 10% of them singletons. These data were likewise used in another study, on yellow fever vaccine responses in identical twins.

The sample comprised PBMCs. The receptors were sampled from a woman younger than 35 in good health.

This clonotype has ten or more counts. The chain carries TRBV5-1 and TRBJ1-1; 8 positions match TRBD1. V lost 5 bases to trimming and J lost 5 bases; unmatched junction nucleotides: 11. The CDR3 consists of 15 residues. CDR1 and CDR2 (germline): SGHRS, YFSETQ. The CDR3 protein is CASSTGQGPGTEAFF. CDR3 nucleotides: TGCGCCAGCAGTACCGGACAGGGTCCCGGGACTGAAGCTTTCTTT. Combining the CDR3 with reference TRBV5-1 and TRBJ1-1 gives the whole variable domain KAGVTQTPRYLIKTRGQQVTLSCSPISGHRSVSWYQQTPGQGLQFLFEYFSETQRNKGNFPGRFSGRQFSNSRSEMNVSTLELGDSALYLCASSTGQGPGTEAFFGQGTRLTVV.

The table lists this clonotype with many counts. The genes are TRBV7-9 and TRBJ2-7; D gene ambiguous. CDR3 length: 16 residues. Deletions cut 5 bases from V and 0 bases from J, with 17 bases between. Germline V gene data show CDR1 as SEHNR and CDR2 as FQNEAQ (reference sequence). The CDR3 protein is CASSPTLTRISYEQYF. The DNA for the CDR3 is TGTGCCAGCAGCCCGACCTTAACCCGGATCTCCTACGAGCAGTACTTC. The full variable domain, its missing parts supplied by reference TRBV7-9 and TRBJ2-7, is DTGVSQNPRHKITKRGQNVTFRCDPISEHNRLYWYRQTLGQGPEFLTYFQNEAQLEKSRLLSDRFSAERPKGSFSTLEIQRTEQGDSAMYLCASSPTLTRISYEQYFGPGTRLTVT.

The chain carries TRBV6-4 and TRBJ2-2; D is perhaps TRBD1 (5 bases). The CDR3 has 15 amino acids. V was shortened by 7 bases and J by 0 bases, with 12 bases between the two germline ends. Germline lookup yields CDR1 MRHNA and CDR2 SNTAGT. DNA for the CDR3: TGTGCCAGCAAGCCTACAGGCACGAACACCGGGGAGCTGTTTTTT. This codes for CASKPTGTNTGELFF.

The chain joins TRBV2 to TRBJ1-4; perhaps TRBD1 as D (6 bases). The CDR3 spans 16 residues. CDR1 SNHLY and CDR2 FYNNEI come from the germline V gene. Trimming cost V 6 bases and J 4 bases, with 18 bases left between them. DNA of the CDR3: TGTGCCAGCAGCCGAACGGGGGCAGGCGATAATGAAAAACTGTTTTTT. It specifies CASSRTGAGDNEKLFF.

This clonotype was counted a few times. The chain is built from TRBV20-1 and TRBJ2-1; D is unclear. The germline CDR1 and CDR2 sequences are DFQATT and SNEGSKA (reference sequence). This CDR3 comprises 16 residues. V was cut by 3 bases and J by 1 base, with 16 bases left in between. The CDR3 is CSASRQGRRSYNEQFF. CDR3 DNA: TGCAGTGCTAGTAGACAAGGACGTCGTTCCTACAATGAGCAGTTCTTC.

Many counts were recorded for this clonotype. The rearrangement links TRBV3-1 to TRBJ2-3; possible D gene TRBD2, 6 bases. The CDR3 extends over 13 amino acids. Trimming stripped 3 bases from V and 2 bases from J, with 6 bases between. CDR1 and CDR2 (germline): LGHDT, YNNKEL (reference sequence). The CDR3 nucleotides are TGTGCCAGCAGCCAGGACTACACAGATACGCAGTATTTT. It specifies CASSQDYTDTQYF.

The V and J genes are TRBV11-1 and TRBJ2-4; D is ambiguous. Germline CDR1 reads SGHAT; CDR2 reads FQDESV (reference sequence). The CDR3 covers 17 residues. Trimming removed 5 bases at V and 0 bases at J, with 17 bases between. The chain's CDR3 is CASSPTDRLLAKNIQYF. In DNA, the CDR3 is TGTGCCAGCAGCCCGACGGACCGCCTACTAGCCAAAAACATTCAGTACTTC.

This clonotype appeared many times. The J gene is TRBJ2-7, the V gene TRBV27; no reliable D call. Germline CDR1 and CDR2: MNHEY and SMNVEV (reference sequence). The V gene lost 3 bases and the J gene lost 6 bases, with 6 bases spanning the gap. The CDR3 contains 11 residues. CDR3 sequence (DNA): TGTGCCAGCAGTTTCTTTGGCGAGCAGTACTTC. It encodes CASSFFGEQYF.

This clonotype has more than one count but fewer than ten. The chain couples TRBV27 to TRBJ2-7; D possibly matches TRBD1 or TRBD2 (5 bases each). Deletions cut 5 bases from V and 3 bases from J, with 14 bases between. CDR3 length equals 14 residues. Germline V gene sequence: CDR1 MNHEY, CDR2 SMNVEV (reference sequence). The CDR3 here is CASSGDGTYYEQYF. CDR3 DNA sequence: TGTGCCAGCAGTGGTGACGGGACCTACTACGAGCAGTACTTC.

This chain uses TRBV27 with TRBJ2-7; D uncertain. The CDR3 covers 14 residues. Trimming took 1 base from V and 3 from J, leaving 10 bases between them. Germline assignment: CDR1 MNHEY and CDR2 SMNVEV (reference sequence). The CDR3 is CASSLFSGYYEQYF. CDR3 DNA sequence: TGTGCCAGCAGTTTATTTTCTGGCTACTACGAGCAGTACTTC.

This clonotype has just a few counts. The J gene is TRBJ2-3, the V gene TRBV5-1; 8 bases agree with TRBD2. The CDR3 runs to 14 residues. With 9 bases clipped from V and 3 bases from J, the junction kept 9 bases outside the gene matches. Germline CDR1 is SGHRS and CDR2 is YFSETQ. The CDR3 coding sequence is TGCGCCACACGGGAGGGGGGCCGAACAGATACGCAGTATTTT. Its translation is CATREGGRTDTQYF.

CDR3 nucleotides: TGTGCCAGCAGTGAATACCGGACAGGGAACGGCTACGAGCAGTACTTC. The encoded protein is CASSEYRTGNGYEQYF. V and J are TRBV6-1 and TRBJ2-7, with 8 bases fitting TRBD1. Unmatched junction bases numbered 9, after V lost 2 bases and J lost 3 bases. There are 16 residues in the CDR3. Germline CDR1 and CDR2: MNHNS and SASEGT.

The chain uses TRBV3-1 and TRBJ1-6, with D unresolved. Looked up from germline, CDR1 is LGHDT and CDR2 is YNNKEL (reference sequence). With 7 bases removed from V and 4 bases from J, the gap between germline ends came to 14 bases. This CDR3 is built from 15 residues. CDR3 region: CASTRGVPYNSPLHF. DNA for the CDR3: TGTGCCAGCACCCGAGGAGTTCCGTATAATTCACCCCTCCACTTT.

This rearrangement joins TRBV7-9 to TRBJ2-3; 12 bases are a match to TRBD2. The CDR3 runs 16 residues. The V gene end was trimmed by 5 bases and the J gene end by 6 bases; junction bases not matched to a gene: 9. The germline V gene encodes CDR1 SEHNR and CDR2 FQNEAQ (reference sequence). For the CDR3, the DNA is TGTGCCAGCAGCATTCCGACTAGCGGGGGCCGGGATACGCAGTATTTT. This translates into CASSIPTSGGRDTQYF. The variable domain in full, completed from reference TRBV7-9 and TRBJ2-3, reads DTGVSQNPRHKITKRGQNVTFRCDPISEHNRLYWYRQTLGQGPEFLTYFQNEAQLEKSRLLSDRFSAERPKGSFSTLEIQRTEQGDSAMYLCASSIPTSGGRDTQYFGPGTRLTVL.

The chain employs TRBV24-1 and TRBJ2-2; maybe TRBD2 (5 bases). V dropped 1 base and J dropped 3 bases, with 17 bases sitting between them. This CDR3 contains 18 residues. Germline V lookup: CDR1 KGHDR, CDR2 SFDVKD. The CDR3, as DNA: TGTGCCACCAGTGATTTTCGGCCAGCGACGAGGGACACCGGGGAGCTGTTTTTT. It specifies CATSDFRPATRDTGELFF.